This entry describes one T cell receptor (beta chain). Its antigen is not identified. The entry originates in a study of tumor-infiltrating lymphocytes in primary liver carcinoma. The input was 450 to 500 ng total RNA; TCR beta cDNA was made from it with a constant-region primer. Employing slightly modified ARM-PCR, three nested multiplex PCR rounds were run, and these gave rise to the TCR beta libraries. The first two PCR rounds used TRBV1-TRBV30 forward primers with a C-beta reverse primer, approximately 11 cycles each. TCRdb processed the multiplex PCR reads anew with MiXCR; each CDR3 protein has one entry. Here the sample spans 100,000 to 150,000 distinct CDR3 sequences, 55% to 75% being singletons. Trimming took 2 bases from V and 6 from J; bases not matched to a gene: 8. The CDR3 sequence is 17 residues long. In germline, CDR1 is KGHDR, CDR2 SFDVKD. Overall study results and limits: It was in tumors, not blood, that the top-250-clone fraction was significantly higher (p = 0.039).

Co-extracting RNA and DNA was done with roughly 17-34 mg of unsorted bulk tissue as input. Each tumor sample had over 75% viable tumor cells. The source is an older woman with primary liver carcinoma and hepatitis B virus infection. The chain uses TRBV24-1 and TRBJ2-5; 13 bases map to TRBD2. Sequenced: liver tumor tissue from sampling region 3. Subset here: tumor region T3, left-lateral pole. The CDR3 sequence is CATSDSGLAGRGKTQYF. CDR3 nucleotides: TGTGCCACCAGTGATTCGGGACTAGCGGGAAGAGGGAAGACCCAGTACTTC.